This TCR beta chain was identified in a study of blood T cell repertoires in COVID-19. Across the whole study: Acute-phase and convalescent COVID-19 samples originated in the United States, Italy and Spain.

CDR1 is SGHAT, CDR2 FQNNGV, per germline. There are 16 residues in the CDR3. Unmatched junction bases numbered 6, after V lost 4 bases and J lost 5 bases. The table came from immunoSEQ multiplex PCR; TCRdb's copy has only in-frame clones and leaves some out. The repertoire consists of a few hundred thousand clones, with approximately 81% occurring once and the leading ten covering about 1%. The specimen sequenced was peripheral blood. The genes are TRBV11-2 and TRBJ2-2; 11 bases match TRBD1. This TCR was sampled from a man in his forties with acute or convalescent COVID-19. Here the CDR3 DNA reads TGTGCCAGCAGCTCCAGGACAGGGGGCAGGACCGGGGAGCTGTTTTTT. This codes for CASSSRTGGRTGELFF.